This entry lists 31 T cell receptor beta chains sequenced from one sample in a study of shared clonotypes between healthy human individuals. TCRdb's table, derived via immunoSEQ multiplex PCR, lists solely in-frame clones and lacks some. The sample lists 2 million to 2.5 million clones; approximately 95% were seen once. Sequences were obtained from naive CD4+ T cells sorted from blood. Indicated subset: CD45RA+ positively selected. Every receptor here comes from a man aged 18 to 30 in good health.

The V call is TRBV30, the J call TRBJ2-3, with D unresolved. Trimming cost V 7 bases and J 3 bases, with 14 bases left between them. CDR3 length: 13 amino acids. Germline-derived CDR1 and CDR2 are GTSNPN and SVGIG (reference sequence). The CDR3 nucleotides read TGTGCCTCCCACCTCCTTCGGACAGATACGCAGTATTTT. It encodes CASHLLRTDTQYF. The full variable domain, with the rest looked up from reference TRBV30 and TRBJ2-3, is SQTIHQWPATLVQPVGSPLSLECTVEGTSNPNLYWYRQAAGRGLQLLFYSVGIGQISSEVPQNLSASRPQDRQFILSSKKLLLSDSGFYLCASHLLRTDTQYFGPGTRLTVL.

This rearrangement joins TRBV19 to TRBJ2-3; 13 bases agree with TRBD2. Germline V gene lookup returns CDR1 LNHDA and CDR2 SQIVND (reference sequence). The CDR3 length is 14 residues. After removal of 7 bases from V and 6 bases from J, the junction contained 4 bases not matched to a gene. CDR3 in amino acids: CASTPGLAGDTQYF. As DNA, the CDR3 is TGTGCCAGTACCCCGGGACTAGCGGGGGATACGCAGTATTTT. Together with reference TRBV19 and TRBJ2-3, the CDR3 gives the full variable domain: DGGITQSPKYLFRKEGQNVTLSCEQNLNHDAMYWYRQDPGQGLRLIYYSQIVNDFQKGDIAEGYSVSREKKESFPLTVTSAQKNPTAFYLCASTPGLAGDTQYFGPGTRLTVL.

The chain is built from TRBV11-2 and TRBJ2-3; D is uncertain. The CDR3 length is 14 residues. V lost 0 bases to trimming and J lost 6 bases, with 10 bases between them. The germline V gene has CDR1 SGHAT and CDR2 FQNNGV. The DNA of the CDR3 is TGTGCCAGCAGCTTAGACGGAACCTACGATACGCAGTATTTT. Protein: CASSLDGTYDTQYF.

The chain carries TRBV27 and TRBJ2-2; 8 bases are a match to TRBD2. This CDR3 comprises 16 residues. The V gene's germline CDR1 is MNHEY and CDR2 SMNVEV (reference sequence). The V gene end was trimmed by 0 bases and the J gene end by 1 base; junction bases not matched to a gene: 1. The CDR3 sequence: CASSLSSGKNTGELFF. CDR3 nucleotide sequence: TGTGCCAGCAGTTTATCTAGCGGGAAGAACACCGGGGAGCTGTTTTTT.

The chain couples TRBV11-2 to TRBJ2-7; 11 bases agree with TRBD1. The V gene's germline CDR1 is SGHAT and CDR2 FQNNGV. Germline trimming cut 3 bases from V and 2 bases from J; bases unmatched to any gene: 6. The CDR3 has 16 residues. CDR3 coding DNA: TGTGCCAGCAGCTTTACGGTGGGACAGGGGGCCTACGAGCAGTACTTC. This sequence encodes CASSFTVGQGAYEQYF.

The chain has TRBV28 and TRBJ1-2; TRBD1 matches at 8 bases. The CDR3 is 15 amino acids. V trimming: 5 bases; J trimming: 1 base; junction bases outside the gene matches: 6. Germline V CDR1 and CDR2: MDHEN, SYDVKM. The CDR3 DNA reads TGTGCCAGCAGTGTACCGGACAGGGATAACTATGGCTACACCTTC. This codes for CASSVPDRDNYGYTF.

This sequence joins TRBV2 and TRBJ2-7, with 13 bases matching TRBD2. CDR1 is SNHLY, CDR2 FYNNEI, per germline. Unmatched junction bases numbered 5, after V lost 5 bases and J lost 4 bases. The CDR3 extends over 15 amino acids. The CDR3 bases are TGTGCCAGCAGTACAGGACTAGCGGGAGTGTACGAGCAGTACTTC. Translated: CASSTGLAGVYEQYF.

This rearrangement joins TRBV29-1 to TRBJ2-3; 8 nucleotides line up with TRBD2. Germline CDR1 SQVTM, CDR2 ANQGSEA. Trimming cost V 8 bases and J 1 base; bases outside gene matches: 14. The CDR3 totals 16 residues. Written as DNA, the CDR3 is TGCAGCACCCGCCGGGAGGGGGGATGGGGCACAGATACGCAGTATTTT. Encoded protein: CSTRREGGWGTDTQYF.

This clone is a singleton in its sample. This sample also contains other DNA sequences that code for the same CDR3. The rearrangement joins TRBV5-4 to TRBJ2-7, with 13 bases that match TRBD2. After removal of 4 bases from V and 2 bases from J, the junction contained 3 bases not matched to a gene. The CDR3 has 15 residues. CDR1 is SGHNT and CDR2 is YYREEE in the germline V gene (reference sequence). CDR3 coding DNA: TGTGCCAGCAGCCGGGGACTAGCGGGAACCTACGAGCAGTACTTC. It encodes CASSRGLAGTYEQYF.

J is TRBJ2-7 and V is TRBV7-2; 10 nucleotides align to TRBD2. The CDR3 is 17 amino acids. V lost 0 bases and J lost 0; bases outside the gene matches: 5. Looked up from germline, CDR1 is SGHTA and CDR2 is FQGNSA. In DNA, the CDR3 is TGTGCCAGCAGCTTAGCGAATAGCGGGGGGTTCTCCTACGAGCAGTACTTC. Protein product: CASSLANSGGFSYEQYF.

Notes on this clone: The junction departs from the called germline gene at one end, perhaps through a read error. The chain combines TRBV7-2 with TRBJ2-3, with 12 nucleotides matching TRBD2. This CDR3 has 16 amino acids. Looked up from germline, CDR1 is SGHTA and CDR2 is FQGNSA. CDR3 in DNA: TGTGCCAGCAGCTTAGCAGGGGCTAGCGGGGGGGCCATTTTCCATTTT. Residues: CASSLAGASGGAIFHF. Full variable domain (outside the CDR3, taken from reference TRBV7-2 and TRBJ2-3): GAGVSQSPSNKVTEKGKDVELRCDPISGHTALYWYRQSLGQGLEFLIYFQGNSAPDKSGLPSDRFSAERTGGSVSTLTIQRTQQEDSAVYLCASSLAGASGGAIFHFGPGTRLTVL.

This rearrangement joins TRBV5-6 to TRBJ2-7; tentative D call: TRBD1 (5 bases). Between the trimmed V and J ends, which lost 0 bases and 6 bases, there was a span of 22 bases. CDR1 SGHDT and CDR2 YYEEEE come from the germline V gene. CDR3 length: 17 amino acids. DNA of the CDR3: TGTGCCAGCAGCTTGGCCTTTGTGGGGCAAAAGAAAGGCGAGCAGTACTTC. It yields the protein CASSLAFVGQKKGEQYF.

As regards this clone: Other nucleotide sequences in the sample specify the same CDR3. The chain combines TRBV5-1 with TRBJ2-7, with 10 bases aligning to TRBD1. V lost 4 bases, J lost 0 bases, and 1 base stayed unmatched. The CDR3 length is 14 residues. CDR1 and CDR2 (germline): SGHRS, YFSETQ. The chain's CDR3 is CASSRTGGSYEQYF. In DNA, the CDR3 is TGCGCCAGCAGCCGGACAGGGGGCTCCTACGAGCAGTACTTC.

This rearrangement joins TRBV7-2 to TRBJ2-7; TRBD1 is a possible D gene (6 bases). Germline V gene data show CDR1 as SGHTA and CDR2 as FQGNSA. V was pared by 5 bases and J by 6 bases, with 11 bases between. This CDR3 comprises 12 residues. The CDR3 coding sequence is TGTGCCAGCAGCCGCCAAGGGGGCGAGCAGTACTTC. It yields the protein CASSRQGGEQYF.

The V call is TRBV5-1, the J call TRBJ1-4, with no clear D. This CDR3 is built from 14 residues. The V and J ends lost 2 bases and 5 bases respectively, with 10 bases between them. Per the germline V gene, CDR1 is SGHRS and CDR2 is YFSETQ. The CDR3 nucleotides read TGCGCCAGCAGCTTTGGAACACTGAATGAAAAACTGTTTTTT. Its protein product is CASSFGTLNEKLFF.

The rearrangement uses TRBV5-1 and TRBJ2-7; D possibly corresponds to TRBD2 (7 bases). From germline, CDR1 is SGHRS and CDR2 YFSETQ. This CDR3 is 16 amino acids long. The V gene lost 0 bases and the J gene lost 1 base, with 14 bases spanning the gap. DNA for the CDR3: TGCGCCAGCAGCTTGGAGGGCGGGGGCCCTTCCTACGAGCAGTACTTC. Translated, it gives CASSLEGGGPSYEQYF. The whole variable domain, filled in from reference TRBV5-1 and TRBJ2-7, reads KAGVTQTPRYLIKTRGQQVTLSCSPISGHRSVSWYQQTPGQGLQFLFEYFSETQRNKGNFPGRFSGRQFSNSRSEMNVSTLELGDSALYLCASSLEGGGPSYEQYFGPGTRLTVT.

The chain couples TRBV30 to TRBJ2-3; 8 bases fit TRBD2. The V and J ends lost 0 bases and 4 bases, in that order; junction bases with no gene match: 3. This CDR3 comprises 14 residues. From germline, CDR1 is GTSNPN and CDR2 SVGIG (reference sequence). This CDR3 is CAWSVGGAPDTQYF. The CDR3 DNA follows: TGTGCCTGGAGTGTCGGGGGGGCCCCAGATACGCAGTATTTT.

Notes on this clone: Other DNA variants within this sample encode the same CDR3. The V gene is TRBV6-1, the J gene TRBJ2-7; D gene uncertain. This CDR3 is 11 amino acids long. Trimming removed 1 base at V and 7 bases at J, with 5 bases between. Germline lookup yields CDR1 MNHNS and CDR2 SASEGT. The DNA for the CDR3 is TGTGCCAGCAGTGAAGTTCGGGAGCAGTACTTC. It specifies CASSEVREQYF.

The chain employs TRBV4-1 and TRBJ1-6; a possible D gene is TRBD1 (6 bases). CDR1 is MGHRA and CDR2 is YSYEKL in the germline V gene. The CDR3 runs to 15 residues. V was shortened by 1 base and J by 10 bases, with 14 bases between the two germline ends. CDR3 loop: CASSQGQQGLSPLHF. The CDR3 nucleotides read TGCGCCAGCAGCCAAGGACAACAGGGATTATCACCCCTCCACTTT.

J is TRBJ1-5 and V is TRBV19; weak D call: TRBD1 (5 bases). The germline gives CDR1 LNHDA, CDR2 SQIVND (reference sequence). V lost 4 bases and J 4 bases, leaving 11 bases between the germline ends. The CDR3 contains 14 residues. CDR3 DNA: TGTGCCAGTAGTACGGGACGGATGAATCAGCCCCAGCATTTT. Its translation is CASSTGRMNQPQHF. The full variable domain, its missing parts supplied by reference TRBV19 and TRBJ1-5, is DGGITQSPKYLFRKEGQNVTLSCEQNLNHDAMYWYRQDPGQGLRLIYYSQIVNDFQKGDIAEGYSVSREKKESFPLTVTSAQKNPTAFYLCASSTGRMNQPQHFGDGTRLSIL.

This clone occurred once. The chain is built from TRBV6-5 and TRBJ2-3; D is perhaps TRBD1 (6 bases). Trimming took off 6 bases at V and 8 bases at J, with 18 bases between the two ends. There are 14 residues in the CDR3. The germline gives CDR1 MNHEY, CDR2 SVGAGI. This CDR3 reads CASRETGTSGTQYF. CDR3 nucleotide sequence: TGTGCCAGCAGGGAGACCGGGACAAGTGGTACGCAGTATTTT.

The sample holds one count of this clone. The chain joins TRBV6-1 to TRBJ2-7; the match to TRBD1 covers 9 bases. V dropped 7 bases and J dropped 1; count of bases not matched to a gene: 8. This CDR3 is built from 15 residues. CDR1 and CDR2 (germline): MNHNS, SASEGT. The CDR3 sequence is CASIEDRGQSYEQYF. As DNA, the CDR3 is TGTGCCAGCATCGAGGACAGGGGACAATCCTACGAGCAGTACTTC.

This chain joins TRBV10-3 and TRBJ2-1, with 9 bases that match TRBD2. This CDR3 has 14 residues. V trimming: 4 bases; J trimming: 5 bases; junction bases outside the gene matches: 3. Germline V gives CDR1 ENHRY, CDR2 SYGVKD. The CDR3: CAISAGTSNNEQFF. As DNA, the CDR3 is TGTGCCATCAGTGCAGGGACTAGCAACAATGAGCAGTTCTTC.

The rearrangement links TRBV28 to TRBJ1-4, with D possibly TRBD1 on 6 matching bases. The CDR3 contains 15 residues. Germline assignment: CDR1 MDHEN and CDR2 SYDVKM. Trimming cost V 6 bases and J 7 bases, with 18 bases left between them. The CDR3 DNA reads TGTGCCAGCAGGCGAGGAGGGGGGCGCGGTGAAAAACTGTTTTTT. It specifies CASRRGGGRGEKLFF.

V gene TRBV4-1 combines with J gene TRBJ1-4, with 9 bases lining up with TRBD1. The CDR3 sequence is 15 residues long. V shed 4 bases, J shed 8 bases, and the junction held 8 bases outside the gene matches. The germline gives CDR1 MGHRA, CDR2 YSYEKL. The CDR3 sequence is CASSPVGQGREKLFF. The CDR3 DNA reads as TGCGCCAGCAGCCCTGTCGGACAGGGGAGAGAAAAACTGTTTTTT.

The V call is TRBV5-1, the J call TRBJ2-7; D not certain. The CDR3 runs to 15 residues. Trimming took 4 bases from V and 2 from J, leaving 16 bases between them. The germline V gene encodes CDR1 SGHRS and CDR2 YFSETQ. The CDR3 region is CASSPGRFGPYEQYF. The CDR3 DNA sequence: TGCGCCAGCAGCCCAGGACGATTCGGGCCCTACGAGCAGTACTTC.

The chain is built from TRBV10-3 and TRBJ1-2; D is undetermined. Per the germline V gene, CDR1 is ENHRY and CDR2 is SYGVKD. There are 15 residues in the CDR3. Trimming shortened V by 0 bases and J by 3 bases, and 11 bases separated the two germline ends. CDR3 protein: CAISESTFRDYGYTF. Written as DNA, the CDR3 is TGTGCCATCAGTGAGTCGACGTTTCGGGACTATGGCTACACCTTC.

In the case of this clone: Within the sample, other DNA sequences also encode this same CDR3. The CDR3 loop reads CAWSVGLAEETQYF. The CDR3 nucleotides read TGTGCCTGGAGTGTTGGGCTAGCAGAAGAGACCCAGTACTTC. The gene calls are TRBV30 and TRBJ2-5, with a weak D call TRBD2 (5 bases). The V end was cut by 0 bases, the J end by 3 bases, with 11 bases between. The V gene's germline CDR1 is GTSNPN and CDR2 SVGIG (reference sequence). The CDR3 runs 14 residues.

This clone was recorded once. The genes are TRBV12-5 and TRBJ2-3, with TRBD2 identical over 9 bases. Trimming took 5 bases from V and 3 from J; bases not matched to a gene: 0. The germline gives CDR1 LGHNT, CDR2 FRNRAP. This CDR3 has 13 residues. The CDR3 region is CASGTSGTDTQYF. In DNA, the CDR3 is TGTGCTAGTGGTACTAGCGGGACAGATACGCAGTATTTT. Filled out from reference TRBV12-5 and TRBJ2-3, the complete variable domain reads DARVTQTPRHKVTEMGQEVTMRCQPILGHNTVFWYRQTMMQGLELLAYFRNRAPLDDSGMPKDRFSAEMPDATLATLKIQPSEPRDSAVYFCASGTSGTDTQYFGPGTRLTVL.

V and J are TRBV9 and TRBJ1-6; D is possibly TRBD1 (6 bases). In germline, CDR1 is SGDLS, CDR2 YYNGEE. Trimming cost V 4 bases and J 7 bases, with 18 bases left between them. The CDR3 extends over 16 amino acids. CDR3 amino acids: CASSSTGALQNSPLHF. The CDR3 bases are TGTGCCAGCAGCTCGACAGGAGCCCTCCAGAATTCACCCCTCCACTTT.

This chain links TRBV7-2 with TRBJ1-2; D not certain. CDR3 length: 16 amino acids. The V and J ends lost 4 bases and 2 bases respectively, with 17 bases between them. CDR1 SGHTA and CDR2 FQGNSA come from the germline V gene. The CDR3 reads CASSSSLGSRNYGYTF. Written as DNA, the CDR3 is TGTGCCAGCAGCTCATCCCTTGGCAGCAGGAACTATGGCTACACCTTC.